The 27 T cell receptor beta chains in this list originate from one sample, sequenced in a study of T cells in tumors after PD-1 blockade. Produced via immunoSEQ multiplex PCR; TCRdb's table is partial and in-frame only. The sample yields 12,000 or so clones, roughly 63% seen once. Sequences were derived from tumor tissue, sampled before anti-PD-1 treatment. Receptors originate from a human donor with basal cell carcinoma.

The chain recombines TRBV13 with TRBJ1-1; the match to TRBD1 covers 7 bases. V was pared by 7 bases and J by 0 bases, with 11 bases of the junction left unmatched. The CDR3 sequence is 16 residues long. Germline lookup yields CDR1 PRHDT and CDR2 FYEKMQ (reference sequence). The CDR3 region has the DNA TGTGCCAGCAAGAGAGGGGGCTTAAGGTTGAACACTGAAGCTTTCTTT. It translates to CASKRGGLRLNTEAFF.

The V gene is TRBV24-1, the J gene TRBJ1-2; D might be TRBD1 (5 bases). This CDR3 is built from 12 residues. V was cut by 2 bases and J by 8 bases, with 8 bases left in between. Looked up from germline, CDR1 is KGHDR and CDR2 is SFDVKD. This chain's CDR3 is CATSDSREGYTF. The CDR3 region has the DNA TGTGCCACCAGTGATTCCAGGGAGGGCTACACCTTC.

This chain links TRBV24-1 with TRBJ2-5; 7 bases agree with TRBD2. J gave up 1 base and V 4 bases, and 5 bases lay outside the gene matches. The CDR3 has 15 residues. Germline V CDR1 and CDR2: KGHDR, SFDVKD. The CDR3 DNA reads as TGTGCCACCAGTGAAGGCGGGAGAGTCCAAGAGACCCAGTACTTC. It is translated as CATSEGGRVQETQYF.

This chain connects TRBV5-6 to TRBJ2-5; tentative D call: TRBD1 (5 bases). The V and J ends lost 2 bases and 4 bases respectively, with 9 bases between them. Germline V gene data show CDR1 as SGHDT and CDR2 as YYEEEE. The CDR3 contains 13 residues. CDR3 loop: CASSFIQGETQYF. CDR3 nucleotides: TGTGCCAGCAGCTTTATCCAGGGAGAGACCCAGTACTTC.

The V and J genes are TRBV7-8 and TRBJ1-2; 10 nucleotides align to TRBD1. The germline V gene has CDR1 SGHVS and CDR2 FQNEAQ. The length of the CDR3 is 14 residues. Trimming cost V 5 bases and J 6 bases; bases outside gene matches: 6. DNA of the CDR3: TGTGCCAGCAGCAGAGGGACAGGGGAAGATGGCTACACCTTC. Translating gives CASSRGTGEDGYTF. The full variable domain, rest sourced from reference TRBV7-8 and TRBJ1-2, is GAGVSQSPRYKVAKRGQDVALRCDPISGHVSLFWYQQALGQGPEFLTYFQNEAQLDKSGLPSDRFFAERPEGSVSTLKIQRTQQEDSAVYLCASSRGTGEDGYTFGSGTRLTVV.

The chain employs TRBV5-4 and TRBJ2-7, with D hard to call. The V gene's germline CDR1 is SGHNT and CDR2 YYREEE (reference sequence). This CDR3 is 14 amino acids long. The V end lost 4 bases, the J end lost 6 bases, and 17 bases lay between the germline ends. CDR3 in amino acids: CASSPGLFPGEQYF. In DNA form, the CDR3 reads TGTGCCAGCAGCCCGGGCCTCTTTCCAGGCGAGCAGTACTTC.

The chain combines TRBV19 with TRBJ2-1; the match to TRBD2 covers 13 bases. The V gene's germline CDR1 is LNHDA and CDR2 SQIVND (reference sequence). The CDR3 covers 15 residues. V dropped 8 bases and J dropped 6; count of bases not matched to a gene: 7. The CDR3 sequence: CASWTSGSPSNEQFF. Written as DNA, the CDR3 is TGTGCCAGTTGGACTAGCGGGAGTCCATCCAATGAGCAGTTCTTC.

CDR3 protein: CASSQDPGGPFYEQYF. CDR3 DNA sequence: TGCGCCAGCAGCCAAGATCCGGGGGGGCCTTTCTACGAGCAGTACTTC. The rearrangement uses TRBV4-3 and TRBJ2-7; 8 bases are a match to TRBD2. Germline V lookup: CDR1 LGHNA, CDR2 YSLEER. The CDR3 is 16 amino acids. V lost 0 bases and J lost 3; bases outside the gene matches: 7.

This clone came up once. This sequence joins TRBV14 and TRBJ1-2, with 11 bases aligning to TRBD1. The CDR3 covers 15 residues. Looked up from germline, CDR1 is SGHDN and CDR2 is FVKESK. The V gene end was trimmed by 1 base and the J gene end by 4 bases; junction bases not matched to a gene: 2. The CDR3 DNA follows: TGTGCCAGCAGCCAAGGGACAGGGGGCGTCTATGGCTACACCTTC. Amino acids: CASSQGTGGVYGYTF.

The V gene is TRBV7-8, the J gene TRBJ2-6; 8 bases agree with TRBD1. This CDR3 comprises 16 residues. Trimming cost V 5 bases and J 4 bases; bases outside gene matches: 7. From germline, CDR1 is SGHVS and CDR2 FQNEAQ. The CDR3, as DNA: TGTGCCAGCAGCCCGCAGGGGGCGAGAGGGGCCAACGTCCTGACTTTC. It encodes CASSPQGARGANVLTF.

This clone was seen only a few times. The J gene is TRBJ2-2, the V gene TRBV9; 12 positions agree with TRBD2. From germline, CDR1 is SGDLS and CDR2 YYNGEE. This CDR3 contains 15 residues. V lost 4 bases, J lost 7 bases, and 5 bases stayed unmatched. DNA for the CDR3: TGTGCCAGCAGCTACCTAGCGGGAGGGAACGGGGAGCTGTTTTTT. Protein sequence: CASSYLAGGNGELFF.

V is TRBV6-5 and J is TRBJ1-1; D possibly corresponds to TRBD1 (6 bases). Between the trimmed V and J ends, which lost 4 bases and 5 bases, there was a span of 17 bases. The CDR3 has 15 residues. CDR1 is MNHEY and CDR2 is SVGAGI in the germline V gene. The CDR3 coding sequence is TGTGCCAGCAGTTCTGGTATCGGTAGGGGGACTGAAGCTTTCTTT. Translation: CASSSGIGRGTEAFF.

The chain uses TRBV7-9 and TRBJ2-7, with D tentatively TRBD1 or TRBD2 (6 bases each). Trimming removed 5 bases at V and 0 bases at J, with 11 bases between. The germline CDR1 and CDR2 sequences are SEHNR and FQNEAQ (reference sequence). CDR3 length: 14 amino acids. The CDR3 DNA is TGTGCCAGCAGCAAGGGGGGCTCCTCCTACGAGCAGTACTTC. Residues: CASSKGGSSYEQYF.

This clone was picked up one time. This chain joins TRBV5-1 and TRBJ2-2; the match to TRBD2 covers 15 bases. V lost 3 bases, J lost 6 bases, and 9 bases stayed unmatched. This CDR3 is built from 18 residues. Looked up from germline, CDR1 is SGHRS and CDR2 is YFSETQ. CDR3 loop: CASSSSRTSGGAAGELFF. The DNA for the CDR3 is TGCGCCAGCAGCTCCTCGCGGACTAGCGGGGGGGCCGCCGGGGAGCTGTTTTTT.

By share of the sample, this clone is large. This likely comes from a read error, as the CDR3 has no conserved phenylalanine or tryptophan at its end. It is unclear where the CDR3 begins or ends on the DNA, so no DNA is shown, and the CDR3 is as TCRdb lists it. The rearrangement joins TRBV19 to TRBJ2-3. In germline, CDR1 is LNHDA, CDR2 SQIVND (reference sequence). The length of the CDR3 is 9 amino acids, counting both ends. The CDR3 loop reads CASSIDRTV.

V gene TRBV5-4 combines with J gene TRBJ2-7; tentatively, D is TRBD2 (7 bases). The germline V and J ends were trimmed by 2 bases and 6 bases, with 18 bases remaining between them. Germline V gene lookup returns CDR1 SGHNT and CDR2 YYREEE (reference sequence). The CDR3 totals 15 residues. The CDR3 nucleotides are TGTGCCAGCAGCTTTTCATCGGGGGGCTGGGGCGAGCAGTACTTC. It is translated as CASSFSSGGWGEQYF.

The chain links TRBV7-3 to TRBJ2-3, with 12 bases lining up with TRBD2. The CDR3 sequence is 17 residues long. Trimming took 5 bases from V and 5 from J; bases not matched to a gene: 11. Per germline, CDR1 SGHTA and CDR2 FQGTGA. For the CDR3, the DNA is TGTGCCAGCAGCAATGGACTAGCGGGGAGATCAGTAGATACGCAGTATTTT. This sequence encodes CASSNGLAGRSVDTQYF. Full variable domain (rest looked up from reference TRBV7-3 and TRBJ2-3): GAGVSQTPSNKVTEKGKYVELRCDPISGHTALYWYRQSLGQGPEFLIYFQGTGAADDSGLPNDRFFAVRPEGSVSTLKIQRTERGDSAVYLCASSNGLAGRSVDTQYFGPGTRLTVL.

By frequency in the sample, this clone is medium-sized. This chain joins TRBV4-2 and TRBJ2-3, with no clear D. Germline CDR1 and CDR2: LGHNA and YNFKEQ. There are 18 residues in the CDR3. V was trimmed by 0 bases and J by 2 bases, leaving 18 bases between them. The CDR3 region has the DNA TGTGCCAGCAGCCAAGATCGTTGGCTTAATCCGCCCACAGATACGCAGTATTTT. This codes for CASSQDRWLNPPTDTQYF.

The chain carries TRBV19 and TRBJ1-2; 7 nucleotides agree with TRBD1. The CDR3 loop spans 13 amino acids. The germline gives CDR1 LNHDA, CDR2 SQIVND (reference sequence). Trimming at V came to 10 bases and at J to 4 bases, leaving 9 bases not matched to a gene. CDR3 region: CATGQDGGYGYTF. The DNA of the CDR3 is TGTGCCACTGGACAGGACGGGGGCTATGGCTACACCTTC.

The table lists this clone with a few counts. Here the CDR3 reads CASSPDRDSTIYF. The CDR3, as DNA: TGTGCCAGCAGCCCGGACAGGGATTCAACCATATATTTT. The chain carries TRBV5-6 and TRBJ1-3; the match to TRBD1 covers 8 bases. The germline V gene has CDR1 SGHDT and CDR2 YYEEEE. J was trimmed by 10 bases and V by 4 bases; bases with no gene match: 7. This CDR3 has 13 residues.

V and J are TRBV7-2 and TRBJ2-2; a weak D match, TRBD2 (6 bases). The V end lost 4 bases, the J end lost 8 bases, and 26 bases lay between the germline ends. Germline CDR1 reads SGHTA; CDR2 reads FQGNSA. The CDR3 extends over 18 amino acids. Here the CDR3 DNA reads TGTGCCAGCAGCTCCACCCATGGGCTAGCGAAAACGGCGGGGGAGCTGTTTTTT. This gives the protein CASSSTHGLAKTAGELFF. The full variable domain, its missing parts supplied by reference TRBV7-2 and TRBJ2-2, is GAGVSQSPSNKVTEKGKDVELRCDPISGHTALYWYRQSLGQGLEFLIYFQGNSAPDKSGLPSDRFSAERTGGSVSTLTIQRTQQEDSAVYLCASSSTHGLAKTAGELFFGEGSRLTVL.

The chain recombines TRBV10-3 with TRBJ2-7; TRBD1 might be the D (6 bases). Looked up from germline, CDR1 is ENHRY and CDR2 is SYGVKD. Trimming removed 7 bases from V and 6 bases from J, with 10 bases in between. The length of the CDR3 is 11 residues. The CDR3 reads CAIKGESEQYF. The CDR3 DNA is TGTGCCATCAAGGGGGAGTCCGAGCAGTACTTC.

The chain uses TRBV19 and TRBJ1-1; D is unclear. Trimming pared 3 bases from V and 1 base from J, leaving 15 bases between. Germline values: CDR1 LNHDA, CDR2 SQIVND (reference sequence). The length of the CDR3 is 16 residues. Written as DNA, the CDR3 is TGTGCCAGTAGTATGACGACGGCAGTAGGGAACACTGAAGCTTTCTTT. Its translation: CASSMTTAVGNTEAFF.

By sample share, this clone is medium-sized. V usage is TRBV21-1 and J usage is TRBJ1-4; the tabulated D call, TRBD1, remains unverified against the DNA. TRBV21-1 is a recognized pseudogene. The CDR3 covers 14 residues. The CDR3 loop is CASSKEVPGQGFFF. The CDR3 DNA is TGTGCCAGCAGCAAAGAGGTTCCCGGCCAGGGATTCTTTTTT.

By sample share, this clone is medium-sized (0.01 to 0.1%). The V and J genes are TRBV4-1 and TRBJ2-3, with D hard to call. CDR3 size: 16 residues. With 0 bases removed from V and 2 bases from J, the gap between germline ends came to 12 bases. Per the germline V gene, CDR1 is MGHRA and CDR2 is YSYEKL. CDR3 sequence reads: CASSQDHPRFTDTQYF. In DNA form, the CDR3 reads TGCGCCAGCAGCCAAGATCACCCCAGGTTCACAGATACGCAGTATTTT.

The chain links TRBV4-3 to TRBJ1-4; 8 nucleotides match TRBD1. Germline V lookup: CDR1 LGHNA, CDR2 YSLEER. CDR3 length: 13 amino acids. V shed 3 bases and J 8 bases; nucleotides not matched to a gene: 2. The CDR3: CASSQDRAEKLFF. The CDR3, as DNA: TGCGCCAGCAGCCAGGACAGGGCCGAAAAACTGTTTTTT.

As DNA, the CDR3 is TGTGCCAGCAGCCACTCGGGCCAGGGCGGTGAAAAACTGTTTTTT. Its translation: CASSHSGQGGEKLFF. The V call is TRBV6-1, the J call TRBJ1-4; D possibly corresponds to TRBD1 (5 bases). With 6 bases removed from V and 7 bases from J, the gap between germline ends came to 18 bases. Germline V gene lookup returns CDR1 MNHNS and CDR2 SASEGT. The CDR3 is made up of 15 amino acids.